This paragraph reports one TCR beta chain. Its antigen remains unidentified. It was in the United States that all participants with HIV were treated. The data stem from a study of long-term antiretroviral therapy in people with HIV. Study findings and constraints: Upon ART, diversity increased but remained lower than transplant donor controls. Pre-ART clonal expansions dominated every time point's repertoire.

This CDR3 comprises 13 residues. Germline assignment: CDR1 MNHNY and CDR2 SVGAGI (reference sequence). V was cut by 5 bases and J by 7 bases, with 9 bases left in between. Assay version v3.0 of immunoSEQ was used, and it was run at survey level. Each sample had sequencing targeting roughly 40,000-50,000 T-cell genomes. Measured with immunoSEQ multiplex PCR; TCRdb has only the in-frame clones, and not every one. This repertoire shows over 25,000 clones, roughly 80% found once; its top ten account for approximately 10%. This specimen consisted of unsorted PBMCs, obtained 3 years after starting antiretroviral therapy. The V gene is TRBV6-6, the J gene TRBJ1-6, with D hard to call. The clonotype originates from a man between 40 and 49 years old with HIV. CDR3 protein: CASSSNGNSPLHF. The CDR3 DNA reads as TGTGCCAGCAGTAGTAATGGGAATTCACCCCTCCACTTT.